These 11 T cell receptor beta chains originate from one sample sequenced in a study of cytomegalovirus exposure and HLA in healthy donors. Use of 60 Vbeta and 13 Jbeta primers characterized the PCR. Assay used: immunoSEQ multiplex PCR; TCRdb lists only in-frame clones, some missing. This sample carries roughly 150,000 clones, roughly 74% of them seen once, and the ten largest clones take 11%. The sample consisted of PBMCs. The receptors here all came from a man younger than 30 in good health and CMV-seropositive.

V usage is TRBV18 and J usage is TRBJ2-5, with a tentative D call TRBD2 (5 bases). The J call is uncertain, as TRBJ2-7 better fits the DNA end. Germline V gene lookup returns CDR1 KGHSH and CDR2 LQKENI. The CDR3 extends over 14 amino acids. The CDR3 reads CASSPITTADEQYF. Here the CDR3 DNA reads TGTGCCAGCTCACCAATAACTACAGCGGACGAGCAGTACTTC.

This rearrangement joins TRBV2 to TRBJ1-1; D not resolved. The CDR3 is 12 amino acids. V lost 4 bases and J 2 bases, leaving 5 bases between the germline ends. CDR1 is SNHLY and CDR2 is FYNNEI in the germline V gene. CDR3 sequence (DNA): TGTGCCAGCAGTGTATATAACACTGAAGCTTTCTTT. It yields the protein CASSVYNTEAFF.

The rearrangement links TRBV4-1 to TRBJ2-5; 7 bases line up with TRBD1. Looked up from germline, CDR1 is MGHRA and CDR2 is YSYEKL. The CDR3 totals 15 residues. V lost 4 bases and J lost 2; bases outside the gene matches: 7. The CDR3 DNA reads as TGCGCCAGCAGCCTCCGACAGGGACAACAAGAGACCCAGTACTTC. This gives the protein CASSLRQGQQETQYF.

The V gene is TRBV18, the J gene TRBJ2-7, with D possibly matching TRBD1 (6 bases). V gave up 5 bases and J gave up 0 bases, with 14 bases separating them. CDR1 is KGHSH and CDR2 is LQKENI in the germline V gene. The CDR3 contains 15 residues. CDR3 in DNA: TGTGCCAGCTCATCGAACCGGGACAACTCCTACGAGCAGTACTTC. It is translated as CASSSNRDNSYEQYF.

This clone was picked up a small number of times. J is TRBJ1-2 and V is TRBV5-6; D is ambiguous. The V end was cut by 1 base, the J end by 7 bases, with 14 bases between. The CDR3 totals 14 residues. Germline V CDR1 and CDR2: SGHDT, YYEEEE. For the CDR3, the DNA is TGTGCCAGCAGCTTGCGTCGCGGGTACGGTGGCTACACCTTC. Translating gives CASSLRRGYGGYTF.

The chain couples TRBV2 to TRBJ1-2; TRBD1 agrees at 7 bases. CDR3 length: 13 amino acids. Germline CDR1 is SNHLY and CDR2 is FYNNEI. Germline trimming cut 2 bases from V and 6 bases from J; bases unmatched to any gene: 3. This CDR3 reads CASSESRGDGYTF. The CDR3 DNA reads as TGTGCCAGCAGTGAATCCAGGGGGGATGGCTACACCTTC.

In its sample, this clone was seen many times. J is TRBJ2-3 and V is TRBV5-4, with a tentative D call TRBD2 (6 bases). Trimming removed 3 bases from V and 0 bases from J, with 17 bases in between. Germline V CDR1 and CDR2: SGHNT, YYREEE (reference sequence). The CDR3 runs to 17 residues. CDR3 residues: CASSSLRGGTSTDTQYF. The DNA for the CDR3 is TGTGCCAGCAGCTCCCTCCGGGGAGGCACGAGCACAGATACGCAGTATTTT. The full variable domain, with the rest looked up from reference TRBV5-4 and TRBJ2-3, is ETGVTQSPTHLIKTRGQQVTLRCSSQSGHNTVSWYQQALGQGPQFIFQYYREEENGRGNFPPRFSGLQFPNYSSELNVNALELDDSALYLCASSSLRGGTSTDTQYFGPGTRLTVL.

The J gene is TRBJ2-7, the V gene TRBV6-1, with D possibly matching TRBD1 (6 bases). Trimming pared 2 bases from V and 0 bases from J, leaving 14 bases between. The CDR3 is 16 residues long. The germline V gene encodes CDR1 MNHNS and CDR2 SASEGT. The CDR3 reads CASSERGSESSYEQYF. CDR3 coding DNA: TGTGCCAGCAGTGAAAGGGGGTCAGAGAGCTCCTACGAGCAGTACTTC.

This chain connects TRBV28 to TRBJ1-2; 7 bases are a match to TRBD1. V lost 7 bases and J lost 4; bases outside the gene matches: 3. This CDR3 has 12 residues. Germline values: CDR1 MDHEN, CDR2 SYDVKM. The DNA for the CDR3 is TGTGCCAGCACGCGACAGGGCTATGGCTACACCTTC. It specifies CASTRQGYGYTF.

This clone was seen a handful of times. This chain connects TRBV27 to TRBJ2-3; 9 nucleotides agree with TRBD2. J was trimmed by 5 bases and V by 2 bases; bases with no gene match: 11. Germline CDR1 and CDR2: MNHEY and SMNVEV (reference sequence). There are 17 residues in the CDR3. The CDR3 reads CASSLGPPSGTVDTQYF. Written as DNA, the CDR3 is TGTGCCAGCAGTTTAGGGCCCCCTAGCGGGACGGTAGATACGCAGTATTTT.

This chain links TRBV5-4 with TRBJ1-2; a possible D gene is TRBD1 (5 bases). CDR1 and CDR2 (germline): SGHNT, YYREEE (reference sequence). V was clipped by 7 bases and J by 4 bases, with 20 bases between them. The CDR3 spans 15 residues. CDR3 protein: CASGPRAGITYGYTF. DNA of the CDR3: TGTGCCAGCGGGCCACGGGCAGGGATAACCTATGGCTACACCTTC.